The 6 T cell receptor beta chains below all came from one sample that was sequenced in a study of T-cell reconstitution after alpha-beta-depleted transplantation in children. Preparing the TCRbeta library involved the use of unique molecular identifiers. TCRdb re-analysed the PCR reads in MiXCR, keeping a single row per CDR3 protein. Of fewer than 700,000 distinct CDR3 sequences detected, 10% to 15% appear once; the ten largest clones hold around 2.2%. The material was PBMCs, mostly from graft donor cells, obtained 360 days after TCRalphabeta/CD19-depleted stem cell transplant. The receptors here all came from a male patient younger than 18 who had a stem cell transplant for acute myeloid leukemia, so the T cells may come from the graft donor.

The chain has TRBV20-1 and TRBJ2-5, with TRBD2 identical over 8 bases. V was clipped by 3 bases and J by 7 bases; unmatched bases: 13. This CDR3 region has 15 residues. Germline V CDR1 and CDR2: DFQATT, SNEGSKA (reference sequence). CDR3 coding DNA: TGCAGTGCTAGTAGTTCGGTAGCGGGAACCAGGACCCAGTACTTC. It codes for CSASSSVAGTRTQYF.

V usage is TRBV2 and J usage is TRBJ2-7; 7 bases match TRBD2. Unmatched junction bases numbered 15, after V lost 4 bases and J lost 6 bases. Germline CDR1 SNHLY, CDR2 FYNNEI. The CDR3 totals 16 residues. This chain's CDR3 is CASSGGSSFLFGEQYF. In nucleotides, the CDR3 is TGTGCCAGCAGTGGCGGGAGCTCCTTTCTATTCGGCGAGCAGTACTTC.

V usage is TRBV5-6 and J usage is TRBJ1-4; 9 positions agree with TRBD1. Germline values: CDR1 SGHDT, CDR2 YYEEEE. Unmatched junction bases numbered 11, after V lost 3 bases and J lost 8 bases. The CDR3 runs to 16 residues. The CDR3 loop reads CASSWRDRALGEKLFF. DNA for the CDR3: TGTGCCAGCAGCTGGAGGGACAGGGCCCTCGGGGAAAAACTGTTTTTT. Based on the CDR3 plus reference TRBV5-6 and TRBJ1-4, the full variable domain is DAGVTQSPTHLIKTRGQQVTLRCSPKSGHDTVSWYQQALGQGPQFIFQYYEEEERQRGNFPDRFSGHQFPNYSSELNVNALLLGDSALYLCASSWRDRALGEKLFFGSGTQLSVL.

V and J are TRBV5-8 and TRBJ2-5; D gene uncertain. This CDR3 is 13 amino acids long. V was trimmed by 5 bases and J by 5 bases, leaving 13 bases between them. Germline V gene lookup returns CDR1 SGHTS and CDR2 YDEGEE. The CDR3 here is CASREVGRETQYF. In DNA form, the CDR3 reads TGTGCCAGCAGAGAAGTCGGCAGGGAGACCCAGTACTTC.

V gene TRBV20-1 combines with J gene TRBJ2-2; D is perhaps TRBD2 (5 bases). CDR3 length equals 13 residues. V shed 6 bases and J shed 7 bases, with 15 bases lying between them. Per the germline V gene, CDR1 is DFQATT and CDR2 is SNEGSKA (reference sequence). CDR3 amino acids: CSARTHPSGELFF. The DNA for the CDR3 is TGCAGTGCGCGGACTCACCCGAGCGGGGAGCTGTTTTTT.

This clonotype was detected a few times. This chain joins TRBV20-1 and TRBJ2-2, with 9 bases lining up with TRBD2. Losses at the gene ends were 5 bases for V and 6 bases for J; bases not matched to a gene: 16. Per the germline V gene, CDR1 is DFQATT and CDR2 is SNEGSKA (reference sequence). This CDR3 contains 17 residues. CDR3 amino acids: CSARPENSGSGAGELFF. In DNA, the CDR3 is TGCAGTGCTCGACCAGAAAATAGCGGGAGTGGGGCCGGGGAGCTGTTTTTT.